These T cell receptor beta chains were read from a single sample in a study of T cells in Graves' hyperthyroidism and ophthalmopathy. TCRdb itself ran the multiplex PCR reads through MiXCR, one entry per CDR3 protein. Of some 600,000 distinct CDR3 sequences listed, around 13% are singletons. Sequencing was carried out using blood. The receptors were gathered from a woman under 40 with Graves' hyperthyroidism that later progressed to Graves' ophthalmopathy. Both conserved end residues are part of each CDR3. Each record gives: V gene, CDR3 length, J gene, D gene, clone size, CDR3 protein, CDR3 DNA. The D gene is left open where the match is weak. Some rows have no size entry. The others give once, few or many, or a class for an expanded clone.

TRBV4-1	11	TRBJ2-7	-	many	CASSQLNEQYF	TGCGCCAGCAGCCAACTAAACGAGCAGTACTTC
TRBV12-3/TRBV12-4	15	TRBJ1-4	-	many	CASSFFGARVEKLFF	TGTGCCAGCAGTTTTTTTGGGGCGCGGGTTGAAAAACTGTTTTTT
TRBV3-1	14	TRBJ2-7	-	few	CASSQGRSAFEQYF	TGTGCCAGCAGCCAAGGGAGATCGGCGTTCGAGCAGTACTTC
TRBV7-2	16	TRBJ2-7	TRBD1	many	CASSSLPGQASYEQYF	TGTGCCAGCAGCTCACTGCCGGGACAGGCCTCCTACGAGCAGTACTTC
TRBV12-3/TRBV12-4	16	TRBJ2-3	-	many	CASSLKAAGYADTQYF	TGTGCCAGCAGTTTAAAGGCGGCAGGGTATGCAGATACGCAGTATTTT
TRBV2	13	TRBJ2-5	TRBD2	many	CASRTSGMETQYF	TGTGCCAGCAGGACTAGCGGGATGGAGACCCAGTACTTC
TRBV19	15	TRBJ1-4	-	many	CASSHGDREDEKLFF	TGTGCCAGTAGTCACGGAGACCGGGAAGATGAAAAACTGTTTTTT
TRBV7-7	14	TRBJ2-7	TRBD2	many	CASSFIAGDGEQYF	TGTGCTAGCAGCTTCATAGCGGGAGATGGGGAGCAGTACTTC
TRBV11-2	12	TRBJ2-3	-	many	CASSFQGDTQYF	TGTGCCAGCAGCTTTCAGGGCGATACGCAGTATTTT
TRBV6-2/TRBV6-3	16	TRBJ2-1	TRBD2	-	CASSSIAAGTYNEQFF	TGTGCCAGCAGCTCGATAGCAGCGGGGACCTACAATGAGCAGTTCTTC
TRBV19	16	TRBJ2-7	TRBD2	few	CASSSTSLLTYYEQYF	TGTGCCAGTAGTTCGACTAGCCTCCTTACCTACTACGAGCAGTACTTC
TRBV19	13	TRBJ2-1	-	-	CASSIRDYNEQFF	TGTGCCAGTAGTATACGGGACTACAATGAGCAGTTCTTC